The 3 T cell receptor beta chains listed next were all sequenced from one sample in a study of CD8 T cells in ankylosing spondylitis. Findings of the study overall: Ankylosing spondylitis blood seemed to carry a telltale TCR beta motif made of fewer than ten highly homologous variants.

No antigen has been assigned to these receptors. TCRdb used MiXCR to reprocess the 5' RACE reads, holding one entry per CDR3 protein. Among fewer than 400,000 distinct CDR3 sequences listed, 6.5% to 10% were seen once. The material sequenced was blood, either unsorted or a sorted T cell fraction (not recorded which). Receptors were obtained from a male donor with ankylosing spondylitis.

This clonotype was recorded at least ten times. This chain links TRBV7-2 with TRBJ2-7; possibly TRBD1 for D (6 bases). Looked up from germline, CDR1 is SGHTA and CDR2 is FQGNSA. CDR3 length: 16 amino acids. Trimming stripped 2 bases from V and 3 bases from J, with 17 bases between. The CDR3 region is CASSLSTSDSFYEQYF. DNA of the CDR3: TGTGCCAGCAGCTTAAGCACGTCGGACAGCTTCTACGAGCAGTACTTC.

This clonotype has ten or more counts. The genes are TRBV29-1 and TRBJ2-1, with D uncertain. CDR1 and CDR2 from the germline V gene are SQVTM and ANQGSEA. This CDR3 contains 14 residues. Trimming cost V 2 bases and J 6 bases, with 14 bases left between them. This chain's CDR3 is CSVEILNRPNEQFF. Here the CDR3 DNA reads TGCAGCGTTGAAATTTTAAATCGACCCAATGAGCAGTTCTTC.

This clonotype was seen ten or more times. V usage is TRBV5-1 and J usage is TRBJ2-1, with no clear D. CDR1 and CDR2 from the germline V gene are SGHRS and YFSETQ. This CDR3 is built from 14 residues. The V and J ends lost 4 bases and 5 bases respectively, with 13 bases between them. The CDR3 here is CASSPPTANNEQFF. As DNA, the CDR3 is TGCGCCAGCAGCCCGCCTACAGCGAACAATGAGCAGTTCTTC.